This TCR beta chain comes out of a study of CD8 T cells in ankylosing spondylitis. Of note for this clonotype: Antigen specificity is unknown. One junction end does not reproduce the germline sequence, and a read error may be involved.

Germline V lookup: CDR1 SGHDT, CDR2 YYEEEE. The CDR3 length is 18 residues. Study conclusions and caveats: What seemed typical of ankylosing spondylitis blood was a TCR beta motif built from 8 or 9 highly homologous variants. Reportedly, significant enrichment of disease-linked clones occurred in matched ankylosing spondylitis synovial fluid.

Construction of TCR beta libraries was performed using quantitative 5'-RACE with molecular barcodes. Using its own MiXCR run on the 5' RACE reads, TCRdb lists one record per CDR3 protein. Here the sample spans a few hundred thousand distinct CDR3 sequences, roughly 10% being singletons. This clonotype originated in a male donor with ankylosing spondylitis or in good health (not recorded which). Sequenced: blood, either unsorted or a sorted T cell fraction (not recorded which). The gene calls are TRBV5-6 and TRBJ2-1; 12 bases are a match to TRBD1. CDR3 DNA: TGTGCCAGCAGCCTTGGGACAGGGGGCTTAGGCTCCTACAATGAGCAGATCTTC. Translation: CASSLGTGGLGSYNEQIF. Supplemented by reference TRBV5-6 and TRBJ2-1, the full variable domain reads DAGVTQSPTHLIKTRGQQVTLRCSPKSGHDTVSWYQQALGQGPQFIFQYYEEEERQRGNFPDRFSGHQFPNYSSELNVNALLLGDSALYLCASSLGTGGLGSYNEQIFGPGTRLTVL.